A selection of T cell receptor beta chains follows, all from one sample in a study of T-cell memory formation after mild COVID-19. TCRdb recomputed calls from the 5' RACE reads with MiXCR, one row per CDR3 protein. The sample has over 400,000 distinct CDR3 sequences, around a quarter seen once; the top ten hold around 14%. Sample: PBMCs or a T cell subset sorted from them (not recorded which). The receptors stem from an adult woman who had mild COVID-19 (a few samples of this study predate the infection). Cell type and time point are not known. CDR3s include the opening cysteine and the closing phenylalanine or tryptophan. Fields, in order: CDR3 length, clone size, D gene, J gene, V gene, CDR3 DNA, CDR3 protein. D genes are given only for firm matches. Clone size is not always given. Where it is, it says once, few, many or a class for expanded clones.

14,-,-,TRBJ1-1,TRBV20-1,TGCAGTGCTACCGCCCCACCGGGGAACACTGAAGCTTTCTTT,CSATAPPGNTEAFF
14,-,-,TRBJ2-1,TRBV6-5,TGTGCCAGCAGTTCCGGGGACGCCCTCAATGAGCAGTTCTTC,CASSSGDALNEQFF
13,once,TRBD1,TRBJ1-2,TRBV5-1,TGCGCCAGCAGCTTGAAGGGGGCAAAAGGCTACACCTTC,CASSLKGAKGYTF
14,-,TRBD2,TRBJ2-1,TRBV14,TGTGCCAGCAGGTCCAGCGGGGGGGCTAATGAGCAGTTCTTC,CASRSSGGANEQFF
14,few,-,TRBJ2-7,TRBV11-2,TGTGCCAGCAGCTCTAGAACGGTCGGCTACGAGCAGTACTTC,CASSSRTVGYEQYF
16,few,-,TRBJ2-1,TRBV13,TGTGCCAGCAGCTTAAGCCCTGGGGTGGTCAGCAATGAGCAGTTCTTC,CASSLSPGVVSNEQFF
13,-,-,TRBJ2-7,TRBV6-5,TGTGCCAGCAGCGGGAGTTTCTCCTACGAGCAGTACTTC,CASSGSFSYEQYF
15,few,TRBD2,TRBJ2-7,TRBV6-2/TRBV6-3,TGTGCCAGCACCGAGACTAGCGGTCTTAACTACGAGCAGTACTTC,CASTETSGLNYEQYF
12,-,-,TRBJ1-4,TRBV7-2,TGTGCCAGCAGCCAACCGAATGAAAAACTGTTTTTT,CASSQPNEKLFF
13,-,-,TRBJ2-5,TRBV18,TGTGCCAGCTCACAAACCGGAGGGGAGACCCAGTACTTC,CASSQTGGETQYF
15,few,-,TRBJ2-7,TRBV5-1,TGCGCCAGCAGCTCCCGAGGGCTTCGGACCTACGAGCAGTACTTC,CASSSRGLRTYEQYF
16,-,-,TRBJ2-2,TRBV11-2,TGTGCCAGCAGCTTTCCCGGGAAGCCGCCCACCGGGGAGCTGTTTTTT,CASSFPGKPPTGELFF
18,-,TRBD2,TRBJ2-3,TRBV3-1,TGTGCCAGCAGCCAAGGGCTCTCTGGGGCGGGAGGATTCGATACGCAGTATTTT,CASSQGLSGAGGFDTQYF
16,few,TRBD2,TRBJ2-3,TRBV7-8,TGTGCCAGCAGCTTGCGTGCGGGGGGGTCCCAAGATACGCAGTATTTT,CASSLRAGGSQDTQYF
18,few,-,TRBJ2-5,TRBV7-9,TGTGCCAGCAGCCCTTGGGTGGCTCTAGGCCCAAATCGAGAGACCCAGTACTTC,CASSPWVALGPNRETQYF
14,-,TRBD2,TRBJ2-7,TRBV2,TGTGCCAGCAGGAATAGCGGGGGGTACTACGAGCAGTACTTC,CASRNSGGYYEQYF
16,many,-,TRBJ2-2,TRBV7-8,TGTGCCAGCAGCTTAGTAGACAGTACGAACACCGGGGAGCTGTTTTTT,CASSLVDSTNTGELFF
14,-,TRBD1,TRBJ2-7,TRBV10-3,TGTGCCATCAGAGGACAGGGGGGCTCCTACGAGCAGTACTTC,CAIRGQGGSYEQYF
16,-,TRBD2,TRBJ2-5,TRBV6-2/TRBV6-3,TGTGCCAGCAGACCGGGACTAGCGGGGGGGCACGAGACCCAGTACTTC,CASRPGLAGGHETQYF
13,-,TRBD1,TRBJ2-5,TRBV12-3/TRBV12-4,TGTGCCAGCAGAAACACCAGGGGGGAGACCCAGTACTTC,CASRNTRGETQYF
16,-,-,TRBJ1-1,TRBV24-1,TGTGCCACCAGGACAAGGGGTAGGACCCTGGGGACTGAAGCTTTCTTT,CATRTRGRTLGTEAFF
15,few,TRBD1,TRBJ2-7,TRBV2,TGTGCCAGCAGGGACCGGGGACAGCCCTCCTACGAGCAGTACTTC,CASRDRGQPSYEQYF
13,few,-,TRBJ2-7,TRBV5-1,TGCGCCAGCAGGCAATCCGGCCGGGGCGAGCAGTACTTC,CASRQSGRGEQYF
15,-,-,TRBJ1-5,TRBV9,TGTGCCAGCAGCGTAGATGGGGGGCACAATCAGCCCCAGCATTTT,CASSVDGGHNQPQHF
11,few,-,TRBJ2-7,TRBV20-1,TGCAGTGCTACAAGGGCGCGGGAGCAGTACTTC,CSATRAREQYF
17,few,-,TRBJ2-1,TRBV5-1,TGCGCCAGCAGCCCCGGTTGGGGGGGGCCCTCAAGCAATGAGCAGTTCTTC,CASSPGWGGPSSNEQFF
17,few,-,TRBJ2-1,TRBV4-2,TGTGCCAGCAGCCAAGAACTCCGGACGAGCTCCTACAATGAGCAGTTCTTC,CASSQELRTSSYNEQFF
14,many,-,TRBJ2-3,TRBV5-6,TGTGCCAGCAGCTCCGTCCGGGGGACAGATACGCAGTATTTT,CASSSVRGTDTQYF
15,-,-,TRBJ2-3,TRBV3-1,TGTGCCAGCAGCCAAGCCCCGGGACTCACAGCTACGCAGTATTTT,CASSQAPGLTATQYF